The 21 T cell receptor delta chains reported below all come from one sample, sequenced in a study of γδ T cells in repeated Plasmodium falciparum infection. TCRdb re-identified clones in the multiplex PCR reads via CATT. The table has about 48,000 delta-chain clones, over 1.5% seen once. Vgamma9/Vdelta2+ and Vdelta2-negative gammadelta T cells were flow-sorted from PBMC for bulk sequencing. The source material was gamma-delta T cells from blood. All receptors derive from a pool of human donors (malaria-infected and uninfected, not separated).

This clone has at least ten counts. TCRdb's protein for this DNA is that of a much larger clone and differs from the translation at residue 15, likely a read error; the protein shown is the DNA translation. The rearrangement joins TRDV2 to TRDJ1; D is possibly TRDD3 (6 bases). CDR1 and CDR2 (germline): GEAIGNYY, EKD. The CDR3 has 16 residues. This CDR3 is CACDTVGGRYTDKLTF. The CDR3 DNA reads as TGTGCCTGTGACACCGTTGGGGGCCGCTACACCGATAAACTCACCTTT.

This clone has at least ten counts. A much larger clonotype is one base distant, so this may be a read error. This CDR3 is also generated by other DNA sequences in the sample. The rearrangement uses TRDV1 and TRDJ1; 8 bases are a match to TRDD3. The CDR3 length is 23 residues. Germline CDR1 TSWWSYY, CDR2 QGS. V trimming: 1 base; J trimming: 4 bases; junction bases outside the gene matches: 29. The CDR3 region is CALGERVGFAGPLPLGDVDKLIF. The CDR3 DNA reads TGTGCTCTTGGGGAACGTGTCGGATTTGCTGGTCCCTTGCCCCTGGGGGACGTCGATAAACTCATCTTT.

For this clone: The likely explanation is a read error, given a far larger clone one base away. Other DNA sequences in the same sample also yield this CDR3. No J gene was named, though the V gene is TRDV1; the table's D call, TRDD3, was not checked against the DNA. The CDR3 extends over 19 amino acids. Germline V CDR1 and CDR2: TSWWSYY, QGS. CDR3 sequence (DNA): TGTGCTCTTGGGGATAACCTGCCTTCCTCTTTTCAGTTCACCGATAAGCTCATCTTT. Protein sequence: CALGDNLPSSFQFTDKLIF.

This clone was counted between two and nine times. TCRdb records a much larger clone's protein for this DNA, with a difference at residue 9 that likely arises from a read error; the protein given is the translation of the DNA. The chain employs TRDV3 and TRDJ1; 8 nucleotides match TRDD3. CDR3 length: 15 amino acids. The V gene's germline CDR1 is TVYSNPD and CDR2 GDNSRS (reference sequence). Trimming removed 3 bases from V and 7 bases from J; junction bases left unmatched: 16. The CDR3 sequence is CALREYWGPRRKLIF. The CDR3 DNA reads as TGTGCCTTACGCGAATACTGGGGGCCGCGACGTAAACTCATCTTT.

Details on this clone: With only one base between it and a far larger clone, this is likely a read error. Additional DNA sequences in this sample encode the identical CDR3. The rearrangement uses TRDV3 and TRDJ1; 9 bases line up with TRDD3. V shed 3 bases and J 0 bases; nucleotides not matched to a gene: 26. The germline V gene encodes CDR1 TVYSNPD and CDR2 GDNSRS (reference sequence). This CDR3 region has 21 residues. CDR3 sequence reads: CAFTHFLLGLTGDTYTDKLIF. The CDR3 nucleotides read TGTGCCTTCACCCACTTCTTACTCGGTTTAACGGGGGATACCTACACCGATAAACTCATCTTT.

At least ten counts were recorded for this clone. TCRdb's protein for this DNA is that of a much larger clone and differs from the translation at residue 16, likely a read error; the protein shown is the DNA translation. The chain employs TRDV1 and TRDJ1; 11 nucleotides line up with TRDD3. V dropped 2 bases and J dropped 4; count of bases not matched to a gene: 21. CDR1 TSWWSYY and CDR2 QGS come from the germline V gene. The CDR3 has 21 amino acids. As DNA, the CDR3 is TGTGCTCTTGGGGAATACCGTCCGAACTATGGGGGATACGAGGGGGTCGATAAACTCATCTTT. Amino acids: CALGEYRPNYGGYEGVDKLIF.

This clone was counted a few times. Since a far larger clone is one base different, this is likely a read error. The sample carries other DNA sequences with the same CDR3. V is TRDV1 and J is TRDJ1, with 10 bases lining up with TRDD3. The J gene was missing in TCRdb and was found by matching the end of the DNA to germline. CDR1 is TSWWSYY, CDR2 QGS, per germline. V shed 3 bases and J 0 bases; nucleotides not matched to a gene: 19. The CDR3 has 21 amino acids. Written as DNA, the CDR3 is TGTGCTCTTGGGGATCCCCCTTCCTCCCGGGACTGGGGGATGTACACCGATAAACTCATCTTT. This codes for CALGDPPSSRDWGMYTDKLIF.

A remark on this clone: A far larger clone is just one base off, so this is likely a read error. Other DNA sequences in the same sample also yield this CDR3. TRDV2 is the V gene, and the J gene was not called; the table's D call, TRDD3, was not checked against the DNA. The CDR3 sequence is 14 residues long. Germline V CDR1 and CDR2: GEAIGNYY, EKD. The CDR3 protein is CACDTGGYGGKLIF. The CDR3 DNA reads as TGTGCCTGTGACACTGGGGGATACGGGGGTAAACTCATCTTC.

A remark on this clone: A read error is likely here: a far larger clone is one base away. The sample holds other DNA sequences that translate to the same CDR3. This sequence joins TRDV1 and TRDJ1, with TRDD3 matching 7 bases. Germline assignment: CDR1 TSWWSYY and CDR2 QGS. The CDR3 loop spans 22 amino acids. CDR3: CALGEVPTGPLWGSPYTDKLIF. DNA of the CDR3: TGTGCTCTTGGGGAAGTCCCTACAGGACCCCTCTGGGGGTCTCCGTACACCGATAAACTCATCTTC.

This clone was seen at least ten times. CDR3: CALGARSSVWGRELGDLKLIF. In DNA, the CDR3 is TGTGCTCTTGGGGCGCGTTCCTCTGTTTGGGGCAGGGAACTGGGGGATCTTAAACTCATCTTT. The V and J genes are TRDV1 and TRDJ1, with 10 nucleotides matching TRDD3. CDR3 size: 21 residues. J was trimmed by 7 bases and V by 4 bases; bases with no gene match: 27. Germline lookup yields CDR1 TSWWSYY and CDR2 QGS.

About this clone itself: This DNA's translation differs at residue 8 from TCRdb's protein, which comes from a much larger clone; a read error is likely, and the protein shown is translated from the DNA. The chain carries TRDV1 and TRDJ2, with a tentative D call TRDD3 (5 bases). The CDR3 has 16 amino acids. Germline V gene data show CDR1 as TSWWSYY and CDR2 as QGS. Trimming removed 9 bases from V and 2 bases from J, with 19 bases in between. In DNA, the CDR3 is TGTGCTCTCAAGACGGGTGGGGAGACGTTGACAGCACAACTCTTCTTT. Translating it yields CALKTGGETLTAQLFF.

This clone has only a few counts. A far larger clone is only one base removed, so a read error is likely. The sample contains more than one DNA sequence encoding this CDR3. Here the V gene is TRDV1, but the J gene went uncalled; the DNA was not compared with TRDD3, the D call given in the table. The CDR3 totals 23 residues. The germline V gene has CDR1 TSWWSYY and CDR2 QGS. The chain's CDR3 is CALGERYPTGGWGIPPYTDKLIF. The DNA of the CDR3 is TGTGCTCTTGGGGAACGGTATCCTACAGGAGGGTGGGGGATACCCCCCTACACCGATAAGCTCATCTTT.

Note on this clone: Given a much more abundant clone one base away, this may be a read error. In the same sample, other DNA sequences code for this CDR3. V gene assignment gives TRDV1, but the J gene was left uncalled; whether TRDD3, the table's D call, matches the DNA was not checked. CDR1 is TSWWSYY, CDR2 QGS, per germline. CDR3 length: 24 residues. DNA of the CDR3: TGTGCTCTTGGCCGATCAAAGATTCCTGCCTTCCTTCGGGGGATAGGAGGGGGCACCGATAAGCTCATCTTT. Its protein product is CALGRSKIPAFLRGIGGGTDKLIF.

This clone has just a few counts. A much larger clone differs by one base, so this may be a read error. There is no J gene call, but TRDV2 is given as the V gene; the table assigns TRDD3, which was not confirmed against the DNA. This CDR3 spans 15 amino acids. CDR1 is GEAIGNYY, CDR2 EKD, per germline. CDR3: CACDTVDTTRGELTF. CDR3 DNA: TGTGCCTGTGACACGGTAGATACGACACGGGGTGAACTCACCTTT.

Note on this clone: Germline and junction disagree at one end, which may indicate a read error. The chain recombines TRDV1 with TRDJ1, with 8 bases identical to TRDD3. TCRdb lists no J gene, so it was determined here by aligning the DNA to germline. Germline CDR1 TSWWSYY, CDR2 QGS. This CDR3 spans 24 amino acids. The CDR3 loop is CALGAHLRTSKLWGSGGNTYKLIF. CDR3 bases: TGTGCTCTTGGGGCCCATCTCCGGACTTCGAAACTCTGGGGGAGCGGAGGGAACACCTATAAACTCATCTTT.

In the case of this clone: TCRdb has a much larger clone's protein, which differs at residue 11 from the translation of this DNA, likely because of a read error; what is shown is the protein translated from the DNA. This chain links TRDV1 with TRDJ1, with D perhaps TRDD3 (5 bases). Germline V gene sequence: CDR1 TSWWSYY, CDR2 QGS. V was clipped by 3 bases and J by 3 bases, with 17 bases between them. This CDR3 is built from 16 residues. As DNA, the CDR3 is TGTGCTCTTGGGGAGGAGATACCCTCGTACGCCGATAAACTCATCTTT. Protein product: CALGEEIPSYADKLIF.

In this sample, this clone turned up a few times. This could be a read error, since a much larger clone is one nucleotide away. Within the sample, other DNA sequences also encode this same CDR3. The chain carries TRDV2 and TRDJ3, with 8 nucleotides matching TRDD3. The J gene was not available in TCRdb and was assigned here by matching the DNA to germline segments. The CDR3 consists of 25 residues. The germline V gene encodes CDR1 GEAIGNYY and CDR2 EKD. The CDR3 nucleotides read TGTGCCTGTGACACCGTCGCCCTCGATAGGGGATACTCAACCCCTAGCTCCTGGGACACCAGACAGATGTTTTTC. It translates to CACDTVALDRGYSTPSSWDTRQMFF.

This clone has at least ten counts. The rearrangement links TRAV23/DV6 to TRDJ2; D gene uncertain. This CDR3 is built from 15 residues. Germline CDR1 reads NTAFDY; CDR2 reads IRPDVSE (reference sequence). Deletions cut 2 bases from V and 4 bases from J, with 15 bases between. CDR3 in DNA: TGTGCAGCAAGGGAGTACTGTAACTGGACAGCACAACTCTTCTTT. It yields the protein CAAREYCNWTAQLFF. The full variable domain, completed using reference TRAV23/DV6 and TRDJ2, is QQQVKQSPQSLIVQKGGISIINCAYENTAFDYFPWYQQFPGKGPALLIAIRPDVSEKKEGRFTISFNKSAKQFSLHIMDSQPGDSATYFCAAREYCNWTAQLFFGKGTQLIVEP.

This clone was observed a few times. It differs at one base from a far larger clone, so likely a read error. The sample carries other DNA sequences with the same CDR3. The rearrangement links TRDV1 to TRDJ1, with 8 bases that match TRDD3. Germline loops: CDR1 TSWWSYY, CDR2 QGS. CDR3 length: 22 amino acids. V trimming: 0 bases; J trimming: 2 bases; junction bases outside the gene matches: 23. The CDR3 loop is CALGELAFYWGLGVSNTDKLIF. DNA of the CDR3: TGTGCTCTTGGGGAACTAGCTTTCTACTGGGGACTGGGGGTCTCTAATACCGATAAACTCATCTTT.

A few counts support this clone. The mismatch at residue 9 between this DNA's translation and the TCRdb protein of a much larger clone likely reflects a read error; the protein shown is translated from the DNA. The V and J genes are TRDV1 and TRDJ1; perhaps TRDD3 as D (6 bases). The J gene, absent from TCRdb, was called here by matching the DNA to germline. The CDR3 sequence is 24 residues long. The germline V gene encodes CDR1 TSWWSYY and CDR2 QGS. With 2 bases removed from V and 1 base from J, the gap between germline ends came to 38 bases. This CDR3 is CALGEGRGSYLSPGGKTGTDKLIF. The CDR3 nucleotides read TGTGCTCTTGGGGAAGGGAGAGGTTCGTATCTCTCTCCCGGGGGAAAAACCGGCACCGATAAACTCATCTTT.

This clone was found a few times. TCRdb's protein, taken from a much larger clone, differs from this DNA's translation at residue 5, likely owing to a read error; the protein displayed comes from the DNA. The chain joins TRDV2 to TRDJ1, with D perhaps being TRDD2 or TRDD3 (5 bases each). TCRdb leaves out the J gene; it was filled in here by matching the DNA to germline. The CDR3 contains 19 residues. V was shortened by 3 bases and J by 0 bases, with 25 bases between the two germline ends. The germline V gene has CDR1 GEAIGNYY and CDR2 EKD. The CDR3 sequence: CACDVLYEEVQGYTDKLIF. DNA for the CDR3: TGTGCCTGTGACGTCCTATACGAGGAGGTGCAGGGGTACACCGATAAACTCATCTTT.